This T cell receptor beta chain was identified during a study of shared clonotypes between healthy human individuals. As for the study in general: Three plates each covered CD4 naive and memory; CD8 naive two, CD8 memory one.

Assay used: immunoSEQ multiplex PCR; TCRdb lists only in-frame clones, some missing. The sample carries roughly 2.6 million clones, about 92% recorded once. Donation came from healthy HIV-negative adults that had no recent acute infections or vaccinations. Study-level findings and limits: Naive subsets tended to show greater estimated richness than memory subsets.

Germline assignment: CDR1 SEHNR and CDR2 FQNEAQ (reference sequence). This CDR3 is built from 14 residues. V lost 6 bases and J 4 bases, leaving 15 bases between the germline ends. This clone has a single count. Antigen specificity is unknown. The TCR sequence derives from a man younger than 35 in good health. This chain joins TRBV7-9 and TRBJ2-5; D might be TRBD2 (5 bases). The sequencing sample was made of naive CD4+ T cells sorted from blood. Stated subset: CD45RA+ positively selected. CDR3 sequence: CASSYTGRRETQYF. CDR3 in DNA: TGTGCCAGCAGTTACACGGGAAGGAGAGAGACCCAGTACTTC.